Sequencing of this T cell receptor beta chain was carried out in a study of T cells in localized non-small cell lung cancer. General study points: Tumor showed lower T cell clonality than uninvolved adjacent lung, where it was highest.

The germline V gene has CDR1 MNHGY and CDR2 SAAAGT. Deletions cut 5 bases from V and 0 bases from J, with 14 bases between. The CDR3 is 16 amino acids. Produced via immunoSEQ multiplex PCR; TCRdb's table is partial and in-frame only. The table has some 1,000 clones, 15% to 20% seen once; the top ten hold about 20%. This clone appeared a few times. Its cognate antigen is unknown. The chain links TRBV6-8 to TRBJ1-5, with a tentative D call TRBD1 (5 bases). This receptor was taken from an older male donor with stage III lung adenocarcinoma. The specimen was normal lung tissue next to the tumor, collected before any cancer treatment. The CDR3 DNA follows: TGTGCCAGCAGTCAAGGACAAGTTTTTAGCAATCAGCCCCAGCATTTT. Its translation is CASSQGQVFSNQPQHF.